This TCR beta chain came from a study of T cells expressing NK-cell markers. About the research overall: CD3+CD56+NKG2C+, CD3+CD56+NKG2C- and CD3+CD56-NKG2C+ T cells, once sorted, supplied the TCR beta repertoires. One of eight sequenced donors was HCMV-seronegative; the other seven were seropositive. Study results and caveats: Several donors likewise had their CD3+CD56-NKG2C+ fraction led by these clonotypes.

Per germline, CDR1 SGHVS and CDR2 FQNEAQ. CDR3 size: 19 residues. TCRdb reprocessed the 5' RACE reads and keeps a single row for each CDR3 protein, giving no DNA. The sample totals about 550,000 distinct CDR3 sequences; its top ten clones hold roughly 3.6%. With regard to this clonotype: Antigen: not known.

Sequenced: blood T cells: a sorted CD56 or NKG2C T cell subset, CD4+ or CD8+ T cells, or bulk PBMC T cells (not recorded which). This chain connects TRBV7-8 to TRBJ1-5; TCRdb calls TRBD1, which cannot be checked without DNA. This TCR derives from a man aged 18 to 29 in good health. CDR3 region: CASSLARDRVDDSNQPQHF.